This paragraph reports one T cell receptor (beta chain). The V and J ends lost 4 bases and 2 bases, in that order; junction bases with no gene match: 4. Germline lookup yields CDR1 SGDLS and CDR2 YYNGEE. CDR3 length: 16 amino acids. The sample originates from a study of blood T cell repertoires in COVID-19. Study-level background: Sources were T cells, B-cell-depleted T cells, or PBMCs; the material itself was cDNA or gDNA.

As originally analysed: Amplification with reference gene primers provided the estimates of nucleated cell counts. Clones were read by immunoSEQ multiplex PCR, and TCRdb kept only the in-frame ones, dropping some. The DNA was the basis for D and trimming; V, J and clone size are from that table. The sample includes tens of thousands of clones, 70% to 85% of them seen just once. Sequenced sample: peripheral blood. The chain employs TRBV9 and TRBJ2-6; 9 bases agree with TRBD1. The source of this sequence is an older woman with acute or convalescent COVID-19. This chain's CDR3 is CASSPRTGAGANVLTF. The DNA of the CDR3 is TGTGCCAGCAGCCCCCGGACAGGGGCTGGGGCCAACGTCCTGACTTTC.